This section outlines one T cell receptor beta chain sequence together with its context. What it binds is not known. The data were obtained in a study of cytomegalovirus exposure and HLA in healthy donors. Study-level results: Among donors in an Asian-associated ancestry cluster, a later analysis reportedly found fewer N-insertions than the roughly 610-donor mean. At a 0.05 false discovery rate, a later analysis found some 17,000 TCR beta sequences to be associated with HLA alleles. A classifier reportedly called cytomegalovirus status with high sensitivity and specificity.

The CDR3 loop spans 11 amino acids. CDR1 is SQVTM, CDR2 ANQGSEA, per germline. Trimming shortened V by 3 bases and J by 9 bases, and 11 bases separated the two germline ends. Researchers ran the PCR with 60 Vbeta and 13 Jbeta primers. Using immunoSEQ multiplex PCR, the repertoire was profiled, and TCRdb retains in-frame clones only, with some absent. The sample lists around 140,000 clones, roughly 80% occurring once. The sample taken for sequencing was PBMCs. This sequence joins TRBV29-1 and TRBJ1-1, with D possibly TRBD1 on 6 matching bases. The sequence was obtained from a man aged 35 to 55 in good health and CMV-seropositive. CDR3 loop: CSVENGDKAFF. Written as DNA, the CDR3 is TGCAGCGTTGAGAACGGGGACAAAGCTTTCTTT.